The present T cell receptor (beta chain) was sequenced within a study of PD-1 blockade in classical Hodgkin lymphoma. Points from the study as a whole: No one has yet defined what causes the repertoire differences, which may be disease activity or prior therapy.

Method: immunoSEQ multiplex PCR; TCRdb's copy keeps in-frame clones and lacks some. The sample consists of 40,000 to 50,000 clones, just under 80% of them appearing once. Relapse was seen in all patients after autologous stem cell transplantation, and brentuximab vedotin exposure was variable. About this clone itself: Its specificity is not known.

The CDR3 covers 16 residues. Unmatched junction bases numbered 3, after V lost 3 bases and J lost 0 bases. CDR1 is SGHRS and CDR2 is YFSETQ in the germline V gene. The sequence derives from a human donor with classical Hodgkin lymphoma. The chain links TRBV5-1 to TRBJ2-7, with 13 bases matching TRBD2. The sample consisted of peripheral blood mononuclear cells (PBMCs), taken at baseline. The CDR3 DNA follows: TGCGCCAGCAGCTGGGGGACTAGCGGGGTCTCCTACGAGCAGTACTTC. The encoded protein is CASSWGTSGVSYEQYF.